These 10 T cell receptor beta chains originate from one sample sequenced in a study of blood T cell repertoires in COVID-19. Sequenced by immunoSEQ multiplex PCR; TCRdb stores in-frame clones only, minus some. The data hold 250,000 to 300,000 clones, with more than 75% observed a single time. The source material was PBMCs or T cells enriched from blood (not recorded which). The receptor set was obtained from a middle-aged woman with acute COVID-19.

The J gene is TRBJ2-3, the V gene TRBV13; 9 bases are a match to TRBD2. Per germline, CDR1 PRHDT and CDR2 FYEKMQ (reference sequence). V was clipped by 5 bases and J by 7 bases; unmatched bases: 7. The CDR3 sequence is 14 residues long. Here the CDR3 DNA reads TGTGCCAGCAGCGAGGCGGGGGGGCCGAATACGCAGTATTTT. Amino acids: CASSEAGGPNTQYF. Combining the CDR3 with reference TRBV13 and TRBJ2-3 gives the whole variable domain AAGVIQSPRHLIKEKRETATLKCYPIPRHDTVYWYQQGPGQDPQFLISFYEKMQSDKGSIPDRFSAQQFSDYHSELNMSSLELGDSALYFCASSEAGGPNTQYFGPGTRLTVL.

The rearrangement links TRBV12-3 or TRBV12-4 to TRBJ1-6; the D is unclear. Trimming shortened V by 0 bases and J by 10 bases, and 7 bases separated the two germline ends. This CDR3 has 13 amino acids. The CDR3, as DNA: TGTGCCAGCAGTTTAGCCATAGAATCACCCCTCCACTTT. It encodes CASSLAIESPLHF.

The chain carries TRBV7-3 and TRBJ1-5; TRBD1 aligns across 7 bases. The CDR3 is 14 residues long. CDR1 SGHTA and CDR2 FQGTGA come from the germline V gene. The trim removed 4 bases at V and 3 bases at J, leaving 3 bases unmatched. CDR3 DNA sequence: TGTGCCAGCAGCTCTGACAGGGACAATCAGCCCCAGCATTTT. Residues: CASSSDRDNQPQHF.

The chain combines TRBV7-6 with TRBJ2-3, with D perhaps matching TRBD2 (7 bases). This CDR3 has 17 amino acids. Per germline, CDR1 SGHVS and CDR2 FNYEAQ. V lost 4 bases and J 6 bases, leaving 23 bases between the germline ends. The CDR3, as DNA: TGTGCCAGCAGCTCAAGGCGGGGGCAGGGCATTACGGATACGCAGTATTTT. This translates into CASSSRRGQGITDTQYF.

This clone was counted once. The genes are TRBV6-2 or TRBV6-3 and TRBJ2-7; TRBD1 matches at 7 bases. CDR3 length: 15 amino acids. CDR1 is MNHEY, CDR2 SVGEGT, per germline. Losses at the gene ends were 5 bases for V and 5 bases for J; bases not matched to a gene: 12. The CDR3 nucleotides read TGTGCCAGCAGTCACCCTCGACAGGGTCGGAACGAGCAGTACTTC. Translating it yields CASSHPRQGRNEQYF.

The chain recombines TRBV27 with TRBJ1-6; 9 bases agree with TRBD1. Trimming at V came to 2 bases and at J to 0 bases, leaving 8 bases not matched to a gene. CDR1 and CDR2 from the germline V gene are MNHEY and SMNVEV (reference sequence). This CDR3 is built from 19 residues. CDR3 loop: CASSLKNTGGASYNSPLHF. CDR3 bases: TGTGCCAGCAGTTTAAAGAATACAGGGGGCGCCTCCTATAATTCACCCCTCCACTTT.

This chain connects TRBV29-1 to TRBJ1-2, with 7 positions matching TRBD1. Germline values: CDR1 SQVTM, CDR2 ANQGSEA. V was clipped by 0 bases and J by 6 bases; unmatched bases: 7. The CDR3 covers 14 residues. CDR3 region: CSVEDKGGWNGYTF. The CDR3 DNA sequence: TGCAGCGTTGAAGACAAAGGGGGCTGGAATGGCTACACCTTC. The complete variable domain, with remaining parts taken from reference TRBV29-1 and TRBJ1-2, reads SAVISQKPSRDICQRGTSLTIQCQVDSQVTMMFWYRQQPGQSLTLIATANQGSEATYESGFVIDKFPISRPNLTFSTLTVSNMSPEDSSIYLCSVEDKGGWNGYTFGSGTRLTVV.

The rearrangement joins TRBV24-1 to TRBJ2-6, with a tentative D call TRBD2 (6 bases). Germline V gene lookup returns CDR1 KGHDR and CDR2 SFDVKD. The CDR3 runs 16 residues. V dropped 2 bases and J dropped 4 bases, with 11 bases sitting between them. This CDR3 is CATSDSGVSGANVLTF. Written as DNA, the CDR3 is TGTGCCACCAGTGATTCGGGGGTATCCGGGGCCAACGTCCTGACTTTC.

The chain joins TRBV7-2 to TRBJ1-5, with D tentatively TRBD1 (5 bases). Per germline, CDR1 SGHTA and CDR2 FQGNSA. This CDR3 spans 16 amino acids. The ends were cut back, 4 bases at V and 0 bases at J, with 13 bases in the middle. CDR3 sequence (DNA): TGTGCCAGCAGCTCCGGCAGGGTCGATAGCAATCAGCCCCAGCATTTT. Protein sequence: CASSSGRVDSNQPQHF.

This clone was seen a few times. This chain links TRBV12-3 or TRBV12-4 with TRBJ1-2; TRBD1 matches at 8 bases. V lost 4 bases to trimming and J lost 12 bases; unmatched junction nucleotides: 7. The CDR3 loop spans 12 amino acids. For the CDR3, the DNA is TGTGCCAGCAGTTCGACAGGGGCAAGCCACACCTTC. It encodes CASSSTGASHTF.